The clone carrying this T cell receptor beta chain was counted ten times or more. Its target is not known. By 5'RACE template switching, TCR cDNA was produced, with a universal primer site and UMIs added in the process. MiXCR, applied by TCRdb to the 5' RACE reads, yields one record per CDR3 protein. The sample gives 300,000 to 350,000 distinct CDR3 sequences, over 3.5% of which show up once; less than 20% is in the top ten. The sample belongs to a study of T cells after yellow fever vaccination. Findings of the study overall: It was the secondary response that reached its peak faster, day 5 versus 15, but it was weaker. Among primary-vaccination clones, most reappeared after the booster, at 96% for CD4 and approximately 88% for CD8.

The trim removed 4 bases at V and 6 bases at J, leaving 5 bases unmatched. The CDR3 loop spans 14 amino acids. Germline-derived CDR1 and CDR2 are SGHVS and FNYEAQ. The chain has TRBV7-6 and TRBJ1-4; TRBD1 matches 7 bases. This TCR came from a man between 18 and 29 years old who received the YFV17D yellow fever vaccine. Sequencing was performed on PBMCs, taken 15 days after the yellow fever booster vaccination. Here the CDR3 DNA reads TGTGCCAGCAGCTCCCGGGACAGCCATGAAAAACTGTTTTTT. Translation: CASSSRDSHEKLFF.